This TCR beta chain was recovered during a study of cytomegalovirus exposure and HLA in healthy donors. The study ran its PCR with 60 Vbeta and 13 Jbeta primers. Method: immunoSEQ multiplex PCR; TCRdb's copy keeps in-frame clones and lacks some. Seen here are about 89,000 clones, 60% to 70% observed once, and the top ten hold around 6.5%. The germline V and J ends were trimmed by 0 bases and 5 bases, with 14 bases remaining between them. Looked up from germline, CDR1 is MNHNY and CDR2 is SVGAGI (reference sequence). The CDR3 has 16 residues. This clone was recorded once. Its antigen is undetermined. General observations from the study: Certain sequence variants were highly shared and formed a cluster, and this cluster was likely a sequencing artifact. In vitro checks showed that a few CMV-associated chains really do target CMV antigens. For TCR beta chains, V- and J-gene trimming was later linked to a missense DCLRE1C variant.

The sequenced material came from PBMCs. This TCR came from a woman in her thirties in good health and CMV-seronegative. This chain links TRBV6-6 with TRBJ1-5; D may be TRBD1 (5 bases). CDR3 amino acids: CASSYSNQGADQPQHF. The CDR3 coding sequence is TGTGCCAGCAGTTACTCGAATCAAGGGGCCGATCAGCCCCAGCATTTT.